The T cell receptor beta chain under discussion was sequenced for a study of T cell repertoires in MIS-A myocarditis. Assay used: immunoSEQ multiplex PCR; TCRdb lists only in-frame clones, some missing. The table has over 600 clones, roughly 84% seen once; the top ten hold approximately 15%. J lost 12 bases, V lost 1 base, and 8 bases had no gene match. CDR3 size: 16 residues. Germline loops: CDR1 SGHDN, CDR2 FVKESK. What was sequenced was pericardium tissue obtained at autopsy. The chain joins TRBV14 to TRBJ2-1; 14 nucleotides agree with TRBD2. The origin of this receptor is a man between 18 and 29 years old with fulminant myocarditis from multisystem inflammatory syndrome in adults (MIS-A) after COVID-19. The CDR3: CASSQGLAGGGYRQFF. The CDR3 nucleotides are TGTGCCAGCAGCCAAGGACTAGCGGGAGGGGGGTATCGGCAGTTCTTC.